Sequencing of this TCR beta chain was carried out in a study of cytomegalovirus exposure and HLA in healthy donors. At the level of the study: The roughly 130 validation repertoires used the same platform as the 500 to 700 first-cohort repertoires, a later analysis reported. Study outcomes and limitations: The majority of TCR sequences were rare, yet some public TCRs appeared in many donors. Cytomegalovirus-associated status was assigned to 164 TCR beta chains.

Libraries were prepared by immunoSEQ multiplex PCR; TCRdb keeps only in-frame clonotypes and omits some of them. The table includes 150,000 to 200,000 clones, roughly 83% detected once. V was shortened by 0 bases and J by 1 base, with 12 bases between the two germline ends. This CDR3 has 16 residues. CDR1 and CDR2 (germline): SGHRS, YFSETQ. In regard to this clone: The antigen remains unidentified. Other DNA sequences in this sample translate to the same CDR3.

The sequenced material came from PBMCs. The sequence was collected from a woman in her late teens or twenties in good health and CMV-seronegative. The V call is TRBV5-1, the J call TRBJ2-3; a weak D match, TRBD1 (6 bases). CDR3 residues: CASSLGQGKGTDTQYF. In DNA, the CDR3 is TGCGCCAGCAGCTTGGGTCAGGGGAAGGGCACAGATACGCAGTATTTT.